The present T cell receptor (beta chain) was sequenced within a study of molecular identifiers for immune sequencing clone quantification. Study observations and caveats: Over 97% of effector molecules, yet under 1% of naive-cell molecules, were held by clones above 20 RNA copies.

Regarding this clonotype: Its specificity is not known.

Sorted cell numbers of about 17,000 to 1,100,000, with 10%, 30% or 50% RNA, served as input for naive CD8 libraries. Naive CD8 T cells were picked out by sorting for CD8+CD4-CCR7+CD45RA+. The CDR3 length is 18 residues. Germline V gives CDR1 LGHNA, CDR2 YSLEER. Trimming took 0 bases from V and 5 from J, leaving 22 bases between them. TCRdb independently ran MiXCR on the PCR reads; one entry per CDR3 protein. The sample contains a few hundred thousand distinct CDR3 sequences, about 22% of which appear only once. The receptor was isolated from a human donor in good health. Some libraries in this study had Jurkat cell RNA spiked in. The sample was naive CD8+ T cells from blood, with Jurkat cell RNA spiked in. The subset is: FACS-sorted CD8+CD4-CCR7+CD45RA+ naive T cells. The chain is built from TRBV4-3 and TRBJ2-5; TRBD2 might be the D (5 bases). The CDR3 reads CASSQDLNWRAPGETQYF. CDR3 nucleotides: TGCGCCAGCAGCCAAGATTTGAACTGGCGGGCCCCCGGGGAGACCCAGTACTTC.